This is a list of T cell receptor beta chains from one sample in a study of T cells after yellow fever vaccination. A single record per CDR3 protein comes from TCRdb applying MiXCR to the 5' RACE reads. The sample shows hundreds of thousands of distinct CDR3 sequences, roughly an eighth of them seen only once. The sequenced sample was PBMCs, obtained on the day of the yellow fever booster vaccination. The receptors shown here come from a man under 40 who received the YFV17D yellow fever vaccine. Each CDR3 is given with its conserved first and last residue. A D gene is named only where the DNA matches it firmly. Some rows have no size entry. The others give once, few or many, or a class for an expanded clone.

. . TRBJ1-3 TRBV10-2 TGCGCCAGCTTCTCGCCTCGCGGGGGGGCTGGAAACACCATATATTTT CASFSPRGGAGNTIYF
. . TRBJ2-6 TRBV12-3/TRBV12-4 TGTGCCAGCAGTTTTAATCAGGGAGTCGTCCTGACTTTC CASSFNQGVVLTF
. . TRBJ1-2 TRBV9 TGTGCCAGCAGCGCAGAAGCTTATGGCTACACCTTC CASSAEAYGYTF
few . TRBJ2-4 TRBV6-1 TGTGCCAGCAGTGAAGCCGGGACCCGCGGAAACATTCAGTACTTC CASSEAGTRGNIQYF
. TRBD2 TRBJ2-1 TRBV12-3/TRBV12-4 TGTGCCAGCAGCTCCGGGAGGGCCTCCTACAATGAGCAGTTCTTC CASSSGRASYNEQFF
many . TRBJ1-1 TRBV27 TGTGCCAGCAGCCCGGTTGGCGCTGAAGCTTTCTTT CASSPVGAEAFF
few . TRBJ1-2 TRBV5-1 TGCGCCAGCAGCTTGTTCGGCGGAACTAACTATGGCTACACCTTC CASSLFGGTNYGYTF
many . TRBJ2-7 TRBV7-2 TGTGCCAGCAGCTCCTCCAGGGGATCCTACGAGCAGTACTTC CASSSSRGSYEQYF
few . TRBJ2-1 TRBV12-3/TRBV12-4 TGTGCCAGCAGTTTCGGACACAGGGTGGGGGAGCAGTTCTTC CASSFGHRVGEQFF
few . TRBJ2-5 TRBV20-1 TGCAGTGCCCAGCCGACCGACCAAGAGACCCAGTACTTC CSAQPTDQETQYF
few TRBD1 TRBJ2-2 TRBV7-7 TGTGCCAGCAGCCGGGGACAGGGGCCTTACACCGGGGAGCTGTTTTTT CASSRGQGPYTGELFF
few . TRBJ2-2 TRBV5-1 TGCGCCAGCAGCTTGGCTACCCAGACCGGGGAGCTGTTTTTT CASSLATQTGELFF
few . TRBJ2-1 TRBV29-1 TGCAGCGTTGCTGGGGTGGAGAAACCTTTGCAGTTCTTC CSVAGVEKPLQFF
. . TRBJ2-7 TRBV9 TGTGCCAGCAGCGTATCGGCAGGGCCCTACGAGCAGTACTTC CASSVSAGPYEQYF
. . TRBJ2-7 TRBV6-2/TRBV6-3 TGTGCCAGCAGTTACCGAGCTGAAATAGAGCAGTACTTC CASSYRAEIEQYF
few . TRBJ2-7 TRBV7-2 TGTGCCAGCAGCTTAGCGGGGGCCGTCAAGTCCTACGAGCAGTACTTC CASSLAGAVKSYEQYF
. . TRBJ1-1 TRBV9 TGTGCCAGCAGCGTAAACAGCCTCAGGACTGAAGCTTTCTTT CASSVNSLRTEAFF
few TRBD2 TRBJ2-7 TRBV18 TGTGCCAGCTCGCCGTCGACTAGCGCCTACGAGCAGTACTTC CASSPSTSAYEQYF
few . TRBJ2-1 TRBV6-1 TGTGCCAGCAGCCCCTTAGGGAAGGGTTTCAATGAGCAGTTCTTC CASSPLGKGFNEQFF
. . TRBJ2-5 TRBV20-1 TGCAGTGCTGGAGACTACCTAGACGGGGCGTGGGAGACCCAGTACTTC CSAGDYLDGAWETQYF
few . TRBJ2-2 TRBV14 TGTGCCAGCAGCTGGCTATGGTCGAACACCGGGGAGCTGTTTTTT CASSWLWSNTGELFF
. . TRBJ2-7 TRBV6-5 TGTGCCAGCAGTTACTGCACGCAGGGCTGCGAGCAGTACTTC CASSYCTQGCEQYF
. . TRBJ1-1 TRBV14 TGTGCCAGCAGCCAAGATATAGCTTTTGGCCTCATGAACACTGAAGCTTTCTTT CASSQDIAFGLMNTEAFF
few . TRBJ1-1 TRBV14 TGTGCCAGCAGCCAAAGCAGAAACACTGAAGCTTTCTTT CASSQSRNTEAFF
few . TRBJ2-3 TRBV7-2 TGTGCCAGCAGCTTATTGCCGGGAATTAGCACAGATACGCAGTATTTT CASSLLPGISTDTQYF
few . TRBJ1-3 TRBV20-1 TGCAGTGCTAGAGATGGGGGAGGTGGTGGAAACACCATATATTTT CSARDGGGGGNTIYF
. . TRBJ2-7 TRBV11-2 TGTGCCAGCAGCCCGGTGGGCAACTACGAGCAGTACTTC CASSPVGNYEQYF
few . TRBJ2-5 TRBV20-1 TGCAGTGCTAGTGACTTTTGGGAGACCCAGTACTTC CSASDFWETQYF
. . TRBJ2-2 TRBV9 TGTGCCAGCAGCGTAGGCTGGAGTGGGAGTTCCACCGGGGAGCTGTTTTTT CASSVGWSGSSTGELFF
few TRBD1 TRBJ2-1 TRBV5-1 TGCGCCAGCAGCTTGGGGACAGGGTCGGGTGAGCAGTTCTTC CASSLGTGSGEQFF
few . TRBJ2-1 TRBV12-3/TRBV12-4 TGTGCCAGCAGCGGATCCGTCGGGACCTACAATGAGCAGTTCTTC CASSGSVGTYNEQFF
. . TRBJ2-2 TRBV20-1 TGCAGTGCAAGGACAGCCACCGGGGAGCTGTTTTTT CSARTATGELFF
few TRBD2 TRBJ2-3 TRBV20-1 TGCAGTGCTAGATCCAGCGGGAGGATGTATTTT CSARSSGRMYF
few TRBD2 TRBJ2-7 TRBV20-1 TGCAGTGCTTTACGGGAGGGATCCTACGAGCAGTACTTC CSALREGSYEQYF
. . TRBJ1-2 TRBV20-1 TGCAGTGCTTACGGGGGCCTTGGTTCCTATGGCTACACCTTC CSAYGGLGSYGYTF
few TRBD1 TRBJ2-1 TRBV4-3 TGCGCCAGCAGCCAAGCGACAGGGTTCTCCTACAATGAGCAGTTCTTC CASSQATGFSYNEQFF
few TRBD1 TRBJ2-2 TRBV7-9 TGTGCCAGCAGCTTAGCTTCGGGACAGTCCACCGGGGAGCTGTTTTTT CASSLASGQSTGELFF
few . TRBJ2-5 TRBV12-3/TRBV12-4 TGTGCCAGCACTCCTCATGGAGAGACCCAGTACTTC CASTPHGETQYF
. . TRBJ2-1 TRBV6-1 TGTGCCAGCTCTCATCGGGGGGCCTCCTACAATGAGCAGTTCTTC CASSHRGASYNEQFF
. . TRBJ2-3 TRBV7-2 TGTGCCAGCAGCTCGACCGGGACTACAGATACGCAGTATTTT CASSSTGTTDTQYF
few TRBD1 TRBJ1-1 TRBV5-1 TGCGCCAGCAGCCCGGGGACAGGGGGAAACCCTGAAGCTTTCTTT CASSPGTGGNPEAFF
. . TRBJ2-2 TRBV6-1 TGTGCCAGCAGTCGGGACAAACTACCCGGGGAGCTGTTTTTT CASSRDKLPGELFF
. TRBD1 TRBJ2-1 TRBV11-2 TGTGCCAGCAGCTTCGTCGGGACAGGGGACTACAATGAGCAGTTCTTC CASSFVGTGDYNEQFF
. TRBD1 TRBJ2-1 TRBV18 TGTGCCAGCTCGCCGACAGGGGGTTTGAATGAGCAGTTCTTC CASSPTGGLNEQFF
. . TRBJ2-1 TRBV20-1 TGCAGTGCTAGGGCGGGGCCTGGATACAATGAGCAGTTCTTC CSARAGPGYNEQFF
. . TRBJ1-6 TRBV25-1 TGTGCCAGCAGTGGCAGGGAAAGAGGGTCACCCCTCCACTTT CASSGRERGSPLHF
. . TRBJ2-5 TRBV9 TGTGCCAGCAGCATTCGGGACACAGAGACCCAGTACTTC CASSIRDTETQYF
many . TRBJ2-5 TRBV7-2 TGTGCCAGCAGCTTAGCGACGGGCCAGGAGACCCAGTACTTC CASSLATGQETQYF
. . TRBJ2-1 TRBV30 TGTGCCTGGAGTATAGGTCTGAAGGTCAACAATGAGCAGTTCTTC CAWSIGLKVNNEQFF
few TRBD2 TRBJ2-1 TRBV20-1 TGCAGTGCTCCCTCCCCCGGGACTAGCGGGGGCAATGAGCAGTTCTTC CSAPSPGTSGGNEQFF